This T cell receptor (beta chain) is drawn from a study of blood T cell repertoires in COVID-19. Across the study: Donors in the United States, Italy and Spain gave samples during acute or convalescent COVID-19. Sources were T cells, B-cell-depleted T cells, or PBMCs; the material itself was cDNA or gDNA.

Trimming removed 3 bases at V and 0 bases at J, with 12 bases between. The CDR3 is 16 amino acids. The germline gives CDR1 KGHSH, CDR2 LQKENI. In the source study's methods: Reference gene primer amplification gave nucleated cell count estimates. This table comes from immunoSEQ multiplex PCR, and its TCRdb copy is limited to in-frame clones, with some not included. The V and J calls and clone size come from that table; D and trimming were worked out from the DNA. The sample includes roughly 250,000 clones, roughly 88% of them seen just once. This clone was observed a few times. The receptor was isolated from a woman in her 40s who had recovered from COVID-19. The specimen sequenced was peripheral blood. This sequence joins TRBV18 and TRBJ1-3, with a weak D call TRBD1 (6 bases). CDR3 protein: CASSPIAGASGNTIYF. The CDR3 nucleotides read TGTGCCAGCTCACCCATTGCGGGGGCCTCTGGAAACACCATATATTTT.